The sequence of this TCR beta chain was determined in a study of blood T cell repertoires in COVID-19. Study-level background: T cells, B-cell-depleted T cells, or PBMCs supplied cDNA or gDNA.

Original data processing: Amplified reference gene primers provided the basis for estimating nucleated cell counts. Sequencing used immunoSEQ multiplex PCR; TCRdb keeps in-frame clones, though not all of them. V and J calls and clone size are those listed in that table; D and trimming were worked out from the DNA. The sample gives 150,000 to 200,000 clones, approximately 80% of which show up once; around 5.1% is in the top ten. Participant-given clinical history determined each cohort assignment. The study recruited exposed participants who had met a COVID-19 case within 2 weeks before entry. This clone appeared a single time. The sequenced sample consisted of PBMCs or T cells enriched from blood (not recorded which). The source is a man in his 70s who had been exposed to COVID-19.

The chain's CDR3 is CATSDGQVRDEQFF. The CDR3 DNA reads TGTGCCACCAGTGACGGACAGGTAAGGGATGAGCAGTTCTTC. The chain couples TRBV24-1 to TRBJ2-1; 7 bases agree with TRBD1. Germline CDR1 KGHDR, CDR2 SFDVKD. CDR3 length: 14 residues. The V segment lost 4 bases and the J segment 8 bases; nucleotides outside the gene matches: 7.